What follows are 2 T cell receptor beta chains derived from one specimen sequenced in a study of cytomegalovirus exposure and HLA in healthy donors (dated 2017 in TCRdb). Library method: the immunoSEQ multiplex PCR assay. For the multiplex PCR, a mixture combining 60 forward primers for TCR Vbeta segments and 13 reverse primers for TCR Jbeta segments was used. Entries here come from immuneACCESS through TCRdb and include only in-frame sequences with V and J called. Some clones fail to appear in such tables; in the studies checked, an unresolved V gene covers under half of the shortfall, and the cause of the remainder is unknown. The sample data list tens of thousands of clones, and 60% to 80% of these were observed just once. Less than 3% of the sample belongs to the ten largest clones. Material for sequencing was PBMCs. The source is a female donor in good health and CMV-seronegative.

The chain combines TRBV10-3 with TRBJ1-5, with D maybe TRBD1 (5 bases). The CDR3 loop spans 12 amino acids. CDR1 is ENHRY, CDR2 SYGVKD, per germline. The V end was cut by 11 bases, the J end by 0 bases, with 8 bases between. As DNA, the CDR3 is TGTGCCTCCAGGGATAGCAATCAGCCCCAGCATTTT. It translates to CASRDSNQPQHF.

The chain has TRBV19 and TRBJ2-5, with D possibly matching TRBD1 (5 bases). Germline assignment: CDR1 LNHDA and CDR2 SQIVND (reference sequence). Trimming shortened V by 8 bases and J by 2 bases, and 18 bases separated the two germline ends. The CDR3 extends over 15 amino acids. This CDR3 is CASSTGGRRQETQYF. Here the CDR3 DNA reads TGTGCCAGTTCCACAGGTGGACGGAGACAAGAGACCCAGTACTTC.